The 30 T cell receptor beta chains given below trace back to one sample, sequenced in a study of T cells in Graves' hyperthyroidism and ophthalmopathy. Amplified TCR beta CDR3 regions came from RNA transcripts. First-round RT-PCR of the TCR CDR3 relied on the HTBI primer set. Each CDR3 protein gets one entry after TCRdb re-called the multiplex PCR reads with MiXCR. The sample carries 200,000 to 250,000 distinct CDR3 sequences, over 20% recorded once. Specimen: blood. These receptor sequences come from a woman aged 40 to 49 with Graves' ophthalmopathy.

This clonotype was seen ten or more times. The chain recombines TRBV25-1 with TRBJ2-3, with TRBD2 identical over 8 bases. Germline assignment: CDR1 MGHDK and CDR2 SYGVNS. The CDR3 spans 16 residues. The CDR3 coding sequence is TGTAGCTCTTCCCCGAGTTTAGCGGGACTCACAGATACGCAGTATTTT. Its protein is CSSSPSLAGLTDTQYF.

In this sample, this clonotype turned up a few times. V usage is TRBV4-2 and J usage is TRBJ2-2; D gene uncertain. This CDR3 region has 13 residues. The germline gives CDR1 LGHNA, CDR2 YNFKEQ. V lost 3 bases, J lost 5 bases, and 7 bases lay in between. The CDR3: CASSHPVTGELFF. The DNA for the CDR3 is TGTGCCAGCAGCCATCCAGTGACCGGGGAGCTGTTTTTT.

This clonotype was detected only a few times. The gene calls are TRBV9 and TRBJ2-2; D tentatively fits TRBD1 or TRBD2 (5 bases each). Per germline, CDR1 SGDLS and CDR2 YYNGEE. V gave up 3 bases and J gave up 7 bases, with 13 bases separating them. CDR3 size: 14 residues. The CDR3 DNA is TGTGCCAGCAGCGCTGACGGGGACGGCGGGGAGCTGTTTTTT. Its protein is CASSADGDGGELFF.

The chain links TRBV6-5 to TRBJ2-7; 7 bases are a match to TRBD2. The J segment lost 3 bases and the V segment lost 6 bases, leaving 14 bases of the junction unmatched. The germline V gene has CDR1 MNHEY and CDR2 SVGAGI. The CDR3 spans 16 residues. CDR3 in amino acids: CASSLDPAGLRYEQYF. In nucleotides, the CDR3 is TGTGCCAGCAGCTTAGATCCAGCGGGATTACGCTACGAGCAGTACTTC.

Many counts were recorded for this clonotype. The chain is built from TRBV29-1 and TRBJ2-7; D possibly matches TRBD1 or TRBD2 (5 bases each). Germline values: CDR1 SQVTM, CDR2 ANQGSEA. The CDR3 is 13 amino acids. V was shortened by 6 bases and J by 6 bases, with 18 bases between the two germline ends. CDR3 DNA sequence: TGCAGCGTACTCCGGGACGGACCTTTCGAGCAGTACTTC. Encoded protein: CSVLRDGPFEQYF.

This clonotype came up many times. The V gene is TRBV7-2, the J gene TRBJ2-7, with D unclear. This CDR3 has 14 residues. Trimming shortened V by 6 bases and J by 4 bases, and 16 bases separated the two germline ends. Germline values: CDR1 SGHTA, CDR2 FQGNSA. The CDR3 is CASRAGSDLYEQYF. The CDR3 DNA follows: TGTGCCAGCAGGGCCGGGTCAGACCTATACGAGCAGTACTTC.

Concerning this clonotype: Just one base apart from a much larger clone, this may be a read error. CDR3: CASSFHTQGEQYF. The CDR3 DNA follows: TGTGCCAGCAGTTTCCACACACAGGGCGAGCAGTACTTC. V is TRBV27 and J is TRBJ2-7; D is perhaps TRBD1 (6 bases). Germline V gives CDR1 MNHEY, CDR2 SMNVEV (reference sequence). Trimming removed 3 bases from V and 6 bases from J, with 12 bases in between. The CDR3 is made up of 13 amino acids.

This clonotype was recorded a few times. This CDR3 is CASKRQGGRNSYEQYF. The CDR3 nucleotides are TGTGCCAGCAAACGACAGGGGGGTCGTAACTCCTACGAGCAGTACTTC. The chain links TRBV6-1 to TRBJ2-7; 9 bases map to TRBD1. CDR1 MNHNS and CDR2 SASEGT come from the germline V gene. This CDR3 region has 16 residues. V shed 7 bases, J shed 0 bases, and the junction held 10 bases outside the gene matches.

The V call is TRBV4-1, the J call TRBJ2-2; D possibly uses TRBD1 or TRBD2 (6 bases each). Germline V gives CDR1 MGHRA, CDR2 YSYEKL. Trimming cost V 1 base and J 5 bases, with 17 bases left between them. The CDR3 is 17 amino acids. CDR3 in DNA: TGCGCCAGCAGCCAAGCTGGAGGGGGAGCCCCAACCGGGGAGCTGTTTTTT. Translating it yields CASSQAGGGAPTGELFF.

The chain combines TRBV7-9 with TRBJ1-1; 8 bases are a match to TRBD1. V dropped 4 bases and J dropped 1; count of bases not matched to a gene: 5. Germline V gene lookup returns CDR1 SEHNR and CDR2 FQNEAQ (reference sequence). The CDR3 has 15 amino acids. The chain's CDR3 is CASSWGQEGNTEAFF. The CDR3 DNA reads TGTGCCAGCAGCTGGGGACAGGAGGGGAACACTGAAGCTTTCTTT.

The sample holds many counts of this clonotype. The V and J genes are TRBV5-6 and TRBJ2-5, with TRBD1 identical over 10 bases. This CDR3 is built from 14 residues. CDR1 SGHDT and CDR2 YYEEEE come from the germline V gene. J was trimmed by 5 bases and V by 4 bases; bases with no gene match: 5. The CDR3 here is CASSAGTGVETQYF. CDR3 sequence (DNA): TGTGCCAGCAGCGCCGGGACAGGGGTGGAGACCCAGTACTTC.

The V call is TRBV9, the J call TRBJ2-7, with 7 bases that match TRBD1. J gave up 5 bases and V 1 base, and 6 bases lay outside the gene matches. The CDR3 length is 14 residues. Germline V lookup: CDR1 SGDLS, CDR2 YYNGEE. The CDR3 DNA reads as TGTGCCAGCAGCGTAACAACAGGGGTGGACGAGCAGTACTTC. Its protein product is CASSVTTGVDEQYF.

As regards this clonotype: A much larger clone lies a single base off, so this may be a read error. The rearrangement uses TRBV28 and TRBJ1-3; D ambiguous. Trimming took 2 bases from V and 2 from J, leaving 13 bases between them. The CDR3 has 16 amino acids. Germline V gene data show CDR1 as MDHEN and CDR2 as SYDVKM. The CDR3 DNA reads as TGTGCCAGCAGTTTAGCCCAGGAGATCACTGGAAACACCATATATTTT. Its translation is CASSLAQEITGNTIYF.

This clonotype was counted ten times or more. The chain couples TRBV12-3 or TRBV12-4 to TRBJ2-7; possibly TRBD2 for D (6 bases). The CDR3 loop spans 14 amino acids. Trimming took off 6 bases at V and 3 bases at J, with 15 bases between the two ends. CDR3 nucleotide sequence: TGTGCCAGCAGCCGGGACTCTCCGCTCTACGAGCAGTACTTC. It yields the protein CASSRDSPLYEQYF.

This clonotype was seen a few times. This chain joins TRBV7-9 and TRBJ2-7, with 7 bases matching TRBD1. There are 13 residues in the CDR3. Germline CDR1 reads SEHNR; CDR2 reads FQNEAQ (reference sequence). Unmatched junction bases numbered 4, after V lost 3 bases and J lost 5 bases. The CDR3 is CASSFAGTDEQYF. The CDR3 nucleotides read TGTGCCAGCAGCTTCGCCGGGACAGACGAGCAGTACTTC.

This clonotype was seen at least ten times. The chain combines TRBV28 with TRBJ1-5; 7 nucleotides line up with TRBD1. This CDR3 contains 15 residues. After removal of 4 bases from V and 6 bases from J, the junction contained 9 bases not matched to a gene. Germline V gene sequence: CDR1 MDHEN, CDR2 SYDVKM. The CDR3 spells CASSSGIGGRQPQHF. The CDR3 DNA follows: TGTGCCAGCAGTTCCGGGATAGGGGGCCGTCAGCCCCAGCATTTT.

With respect to this clonotype: Relative to the germline gene, one junction end is altered; a read error may explain this. The gene calls are TRBV11-1 and TRBJ2-5; 10 bases align to TRBD2. This CDR3 comprises 14 residues. Germline CDR1 and CDR2: SGHAT and FQDESV (reference sequence). The CDR3 spells CASRFIAGGETQYF. Here the CDR3 DNA reads TGTGCCAGCAGATTTATAGCGGGGGGAGAGACACAGTACTTC.

This clonotype was picked up many times. The chain links TRBV7-7 to TRBJ2-1; 16 bases line up with TRBD2. CDR3 length: 21 residues. Trimming took 2 bases from V and 2 from J; bases not matched to a gene: 12. CDR1 SSHAT and CDR2 FNYEAQ come from the germline V gene (reference sequence). The CDR3 DNA is TGTGCCAGCAGCTTATCTCCGGGACTAGCGGGAGGGTCGGTACCCTACAATGAGCAGTTCTTC. Amino acids: CASSLSPGLAGGSVPYNEQFF.

The V and J genes are TRBV4-1 and TRBJ2-7, with no clear D. Per germline, CDR1 MGHRA and CDR2 YSYEKL. The CDR3 length is 15 residues. Trimming cost V 1 base and J 1 base, with 11 bases left between them. The CDR3 here is CASSQVQALSYEQYF. CDR3 bases: TGCGCCAGCAGCCAAGTTCAGGCCCTATCCTACGAGCAGTACTTC.

In this sample, this clonotype turned up many times. No DNA is shown, since the ends of the CDR3 on it are uncertain; the CDR3 is the one TCRdb lists. The rearrangement joins TRBV28 to TRBJ2-7; the table names TRBD2, a call not compared with the DNA. The CDR3 comprises 13 residues, both ends counted. Germline V lookup: CDR1 MDHEN, CDR2 SYDVKM. CDR3: CASSFGPGLEQYF.

In this sample, this clonotype turned up many times. The chain recombines TRBV6-5 with TRBJ2-7; no clear D. Trimming shortened V by 8 bases and J by 2 bases, and 13 bases separated the two germline ends. The germline V gene encodes CDR1 MNHEY and CDR2 SVGAGI. This CDR3 region has 13 residues. The CDR3: CASGVGRTYEQYF. CDR3 coding DNA: TGTGCCAGCGGGGTCGGACGTACCTACGAGCAGTACTTC.

This chain uses TRBV11-2 with TRBJ1-3; no firm D call. The CDR3 is 13 amino acids. Trimming removed 5 bases at V and 0 bases at J, with 5 bases between. The germline V gene has CDR1 SGHAT and CDR2 FQNNGV. As DNA, the CDR3 is TGTGCCAGCAGCGCCGTCTCTGGAAACACCATATATTTT. Translation gives CASSAVSGNTIYF.

At least ten counts were recorded for this clonotype. The rearrangement uses TRBV2 and TRBJ1-2, with a tentative D call TRBD1 (5 bases). The CDR3 runs to 15 residues. Looked up from germline, CDR1 is SNHLY and CDR2 is FYNNEI. V lost 6 bases to trimming and J lost 3 bases, with 17 bases between them. The CDR3 region has the DNA TGTGCCAGCAGGAATCGGGGGTTTCTGGACTATGGCTACACCTTC. It yields the protein CASRNRGFLDYGYTF.

This clonotype occurred once. The chain joins TRBV11-1 to TRBJ2-6; possibly TRBD2 for D (5 bases). The V gene lost 1 base and the J gene lost 4 bases, with 20 bases spanning the gap. The CDR3 is 19 residues long. Germline V gene data show CDR1 as SGHAT and CDR2 as FQDESV (reference sequence). The CDR3 DNA is TGTGCCAGCAGCTTAGGTGCATCTCCGAGGGCCTCGGGGGCCAACGTCCTGACTTTC. Its protein is CASSLGASPRASGANVLTF.

Ten or more counts support this clonotype. The chain combines TRBV28 with TRBJ1-3, with D unclear. V was trimmed by 8 bases and J by 1 base, leaving 9 bases between them. The CDR3 consists of 13 residues. Germline CDR1 and CDR2: MDHEN and SYDVKM. CDR3 loop: CASDRESGNTIYF. CDR3 sequence (DNA): TGTGCCAGCGACCGAGAGTCTGGAAACACCATATATTTT. The full variable domain, rest sourced from reference TRBV28 and TRBJ1-3, is DVKVTQSSRYLVKRTGEKVFLECVQDMDHENMFWYRQDPGLGLRLIYFSYDVKMKEKGDIPEGYSVSREKKERFSLILESASTNQTSMYLCASDRESGNTIYFGEGSWLTVV.

In its sample, this clonotype was seen many times. The chain uses TRBV28 and TRBJ1-5; D is possibly TRBD1 (5 bases). The CDR3 spans 14 residues. Trimming took 5 bases from V and 1 from J, leaving 9 bases between them. Germline CDR1 reads MDHEN; CDR2 reads SYDVKM. CDR3 amino acids: CASSTGGSNQPQHF. The CDR3 coding sequence is TGTGCCAGCAGTACGGGGGGGAGCAATCAGCCCCAGCATTTT.

The gene calls are TRBV6-1 and TRBJ1-2; D is uncertain. The CDR3 runs to 15 residues. Trimming removed 7 bases from V and 1 base from J, with 16 bases in between. Germline lookup yields CDR1 MNHNS and CDR2 SASEGT. The CDR3 protein is CASTRSGVFNYGYTF. In nucleotides, the CDR3 is TGTGCCAGCACTCGAAGCGGGGTTTTTAACTATGGCTACACCTTC.

This clonotype has ten or more counts. The gene calls are TRBV7-3 and TRBJ1-5; 8 bases are shared with TRBD1. CDR1 SGHTA and CDR2 FQGTGA come from the germline V gene. This CDR3 region has 16 residues. J was trimmed by 6 bases and V by 2 bases; bases with no gene match: 9. CDR3 bases: TGTGCCAGCAGCTTACCGGTCCAGGGGGCTGGTCAGCCCCAGCATTTT. The encoded protein is CASSLPVQGAGQPQHF.

This clonotype was picked up many times. V gene TRBV4-1 combines with J gene TRBJ2-7; D ambiguous. V was cut by 2 bases and J by 3 bases, with 8 bases left in between. The CDR3 covers 13 residues. The germline CDR1 and CDR2 sequences are MGHRA and YSYEKL. The chain's CDR3 is CASSQTKNYEQYF. CDR3 in DNA: TGCGCCAGCAGCCAAACGAAAAACTACGAGCAGTACTTC.

This clonotype was seen a few times. The chain carries TRBV6-2 or TRBV6-3 and TRBJ1-1, with 10 nucleotides matching TRBD1. V lost 6 bases to trimming and J lost 1 base; unmatched junction nucleotides: 11. Germline V lookup: CDR1 MNHEY, CDR2 SVGEGT. The length of the CDR3 is 17 residues. As DNA, the CDR3 is TGTGCCAGCAGCTCCGGGGACAGGGGATTGGGGAACACTGAAGCTTTCTTT. Translating it yields CASSSGDRGLGNTEAFF.